This TCR beta chain was profiled in a study of blood T cell repertoires in COVID-19. Looking at the study overall: Spain, Italy and the United States supplied samples that represented acute and convalescent COVID-19.

Measured with immunoSEQ multiplex PCR; TCRdb has only the in-frame clones, and not every one. The sample lists tens of thousands of clones, roughly 87% occurring once. The length of the CDR3 is 15 residues. The ends lost 2 bases at V and 4 bases at J; junction bases unmatched: 5. Germline CDR1 MNHEY, CDR2 SMNVEV (reference sequence). With respect to this clone: Other DNA sequences from this sample encode an identical CDR3 as well.

Sequenced input: peripheral blood. This sequence was found in a woman older than 75 in a cohort sampled during active or convalescent COVID-19. The chain links TRBV27 to TRBJ2-1; 7 nucleotides agree with TRBD2. The CDR3 DNA sequence: TGTGCCAGCAGTTTAAGACTAGCAGGATACAATGAGCAGTTCTTC. This sequence encodes CASSLRLAGYNEQFF.